These T cell receptor beta chains were read from a single sample in a study of T cell responses to AZD1222 COVID-19 vaccine. Using immunoSEQ multiplex PCR, the repertoire was profiled, and TCRdb retains in-frame clones only, with some absent. The repertoire consists of 80,000 to 100,000 clones, with roughly 90% occurring once and the leading ten covering less than 3.5%. Sample: peripheral blood, taken on day 0 of MenACWY control vaccination. The receptors here all came from an adult in good health. CDR3s include the opening cysteine and the closing phenylalanine or tryptophan. The D gene is left open where the match is weak. The size of a clone is reported for some rows only, either as once, few or many, or as a class for expanded clones.

TRBV19	.	TRBJ2-7	.	CASSIFDEQYF	TGTGCCAGTAGTATATTCGACGAGCAGTACTTC
TRBV7-3	.	TRBJ2-3	few	CASSPLGRGGTDTQYF	TGTGCCAGCAGCCCCCTCGGGCGGGGAGGTACAGATACGCAGTATTTT
TRBV4-3	.	TRBJ1-6	few	CASSQDSGDGNSPLHF	TGCGCCAGCAGCCAAGATTCAGGGGATGGTAATTCACCCCTCCACTTT
TRBV6-5	.	TRBJ1-1	.	CASSLQGTLNTEAFF	TGTGCCAGCAGCCTCCAGGGGACTTTGAACACTGAAGCTTTCTTT
TRBV12-5	TRBD1	TRBJ1-1	.	CASAQTGDTEAFF	TGTGCTAGTGCCCAAACAGGGGACACTGAAGCTTTCTTT
TRBV4-3	.	TRBJ1-5	.	CASSQDSSQPQHF	TGCGCCAGCAGCCAAGATTCGAGTCAGCCCCAGCATTTT
TRBV6-2/TRBV6-3	.	TRBJ1-1	.	CASSYPRPENTEAFF	TGTGCCAGCAGTTACCCCCGGCCCGAAAACACTGAAGCTTTCTTT
TRBV23-1	.	TRBJ2-1	once	CASSQSEPVQINEQFF	TGCGCCAGCAGTCAATCGGAACCTGTCCAGATCAATGAGCAGTTCTTC
TRBV10-3	.	TRBJ2-4	.	CAISPGHLAKNIQYF	TGTGCCATCAGTCCTGGGCACTTAGCCAAAAACATTCAGTACTTC
TRBV5-6	.	TRBJ2-5	.	CASSPRGLETQYF	TGTGCCAGCAGCCCTCGGGGTTTGGAGACCCAGTACTTC
TRBV11-2	.	TRBJ1-6	.	CASSPGVGSPLHF	TGTGCCAGCAGCCCGGGGGTCGGTTCACCCCTCCACTTT
TRBV6-2/TRBV6-3	.	TRBJ1-6	.	CASSYGGMNSPLHF	TGTGCCAGCAGTTACGGAGGGATGAATTCACCCCTCCACTTT
TRBV5-1	.	TRBJ1-2	.	CASGEPNYGYTF	TGCGCCAGCGGGGAGCCAAACTATGGCTACACCTTC
TRBV3-1/TRBV3-2	TRBD2	TRBJ2-1	.	CASSQEPTGTSGGDEQFF	TGTGCCAGCAGCCAAGAACCAACGGGGACTAGCGGGGGCGATGAGCAGTTCTTC
TRBV27	TRBD2	TRBJ2-3	once	CASSDLAALSTDTQYF	TGTGCCAGCAGTGATCTAGCGGCACTCAGCACAGATACGCAGTATTTT
TRBV7-9	.	TRBJ2-7	.	CASSLGSADEQYF	TGTGCCAGCAGCTTAGGCTCGGCTGACGAGCAGTACTTC
TRBV3-1/TRBV3-2	TRBD2	TRBJ2-1	.	CASSQALAGGPEQFF	TGTGCCAGCAGCCAAGCACTAGCGGGGGGGCCTGAGCAGTTCTTC
TRBV11-3	TRBD1	TRBJ1-1	.	CASSPDRGNTEAFF	TGTGCCAGCAGCCCGGACAGGGGGAACACTGAAGCTTTCTTT
TRBV7-2	.	TRBJ2-1	.	CASSLDPQAVLYNEQFF	TGTGCCAGCAGCTTAGATCCCCAGGCCGTCCTCTACAATGAGCAGTTCTTC
TRBV4-1	.	TRBJ2-7	.	CASSQEVRVRDEQYF	TGCGCCAGCAGCCAAGAGGTGAGGGTTCGCGACGAGCAGTACTTC
TRBV6-5	.	TRBJ1-1	.	CASPGGVYTEAFF	TGTGCCAGCCCGGGGGGGGTTTACACTGAAGCTTTCTTT
TRBV4-1	.	TRBJ1-4	.	CASSQDRGGQLKLFF	TGCGCCAGCAGCCAAGACAGGGGCGGACAGCTAAAACTGTTTTTT
TRBV27	TRBD2	TRBJ2-5	.	CASSLSSGGQETQYF	TGTGCCAGCAGTTTATCTAGCGGGGGCCAAGAGACCCAGTACTTC
TRBV10-1	.	TRBJ2-3	.	CASSEGGATDTQYF	TGCGCCAGCAGTGAGGGGGGGGCCACAGATACGCAGTATTTT
TRBV5-1	.	TRBJ2-5	once	CASSLGGQETQYF	TGCGCCAGCAGCTTGGGGGGGCAAGAGACCCAGTACTTC
TRBV4-1	.	TRBJ1-1	.	CASSQSGGFEAFF	TGCGCCAGCAGCCAGTCCGGGGGCTTTGAAGCTTTCTTT
TRBV6-2/TRBV6-3	.	TRBJ2-1	.	CASSSTVVNEQFF	TGTGCCAGCAGTTCGACAGTAGTCAATGAGCAGTTCTTC
TRBV7-9	.	TRBJ1-5	.	CASSQDSNQPQHF	TGTGCCAGCAGCCAGGACAGTAATCAGCCCCAGCATTTT
TRBV7-2	.	TRBJ1-1	.	CASSLQDTSEAFF	TGTGCCAGCAGCTTACAGGACACGAGTGAAGCTTTCTTT